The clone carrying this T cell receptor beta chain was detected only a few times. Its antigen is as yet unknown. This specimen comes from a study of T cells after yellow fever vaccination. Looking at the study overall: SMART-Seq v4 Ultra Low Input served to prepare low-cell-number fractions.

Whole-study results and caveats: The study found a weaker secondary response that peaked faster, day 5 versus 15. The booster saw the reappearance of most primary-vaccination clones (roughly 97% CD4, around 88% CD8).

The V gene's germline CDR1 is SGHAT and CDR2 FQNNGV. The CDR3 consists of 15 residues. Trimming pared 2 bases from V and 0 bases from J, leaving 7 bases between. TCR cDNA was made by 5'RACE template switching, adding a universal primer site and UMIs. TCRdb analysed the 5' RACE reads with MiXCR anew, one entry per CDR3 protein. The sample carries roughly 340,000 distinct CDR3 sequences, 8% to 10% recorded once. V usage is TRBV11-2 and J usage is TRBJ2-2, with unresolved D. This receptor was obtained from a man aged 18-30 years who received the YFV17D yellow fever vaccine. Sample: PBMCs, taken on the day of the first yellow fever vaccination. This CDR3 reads CASSLYTANTGELFF. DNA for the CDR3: TGTGCCAGCAGCTTATATACCGCGAACACCGGGGAGCTGTTTTTT. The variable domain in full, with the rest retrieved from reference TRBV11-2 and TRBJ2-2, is EAGVAQSPRYKIIEKRQSVAFWCNPISGHATLYWYQQILGQGPKLLIQFQNNGVVDDSQLPKDRFSAERLKGVDSTLKIQPAKLEDSAVYLCASSLYTANTGELFFGEGSRLTVL.